A selection of T cell receptor beta chains follows, all from one sample in a study of blood T cell repertoires in COVID-19. The assay was immunoSEQ multiplex PCR, and TCRdb's table has in-frame clones only and misses some. The sample lists 70,000 to 100,000 clones; 84% were seen once. The sequenced sample was peripheral blood. The receptors here all came from a human donor in a cohort sampled during active COVID-19. Each CDR3 is given with its conserved first and last residue. Fields, in order: D gene, clone size, V gene, J gene, CDR3 protein, CDR3 DNA. D genes are given only for firm matches. Some rows have no size entry. The others give once, few or many, or a class for an expanded clone.

D: .
size: .
V: TRBV6-2/TRBV6-3
J: TRBJ1-1
CDR3: CASSRGGTEAFF
DNA: TGTGCCAGCAGTCGGGGGGGGACTGAAGCTTTCTTT

D: TRBD1
size: .
V: TRBV4-1
J: TRBJ2-1
CDR3: CASSQAGTVVNEQFF
DNA: TGCGCCAGCAGCCAAGCCGGGACAGTTGTCAATGAGCAGTTCTTC

D: .
size: .
V: TRBV3-1/TRBV3-2
J: TRBJ1-1
CDR3: CASSRGEGGNTEAFF
DNA: TGTGCCAGCAGCCGAGGGGAAGGGGGGAACACTGAAGCTTTCTTT

D: TRBD2
size: .
V: TRBV5-1
J: TRBJ2-7
CDR3: CASSLAREARGYEQYF
DNA: TGCGCCAGCAGCTTGGCCCGGGAGGCTCGGGGGTACGAGCAGTACTTC

D: TRBD2
size: .
V: TRBV6-2/TRBV6-3
J: TRBJ2-7
CDR3: CASSTTSGRSIYEQYF
DNA: TGTGCCAGCAGCACCACTAGCGGGAGGAGCATTTACGAGCAGTACTTC

D: .
size: .
V: TRBV14
J: TRBJ2-3
CDR3: CASSRDYRDTQYF
DNA: TGTGCCAGCAGCCGTGACTACCGAGATACGCAGTATTTT

D: TRBD1
size: .
V: TRBV27
J: TRBJ1-4
CDR3: CASQGVNEKLFF
DNA: TGTGCCAGCCAGGGGGTTAATGAAAAACTGTTTTTT

D: .
size: .
V: TRBV3-1/TRBV3-2
J: TRBJ1-5
CDR3: CASSQGGRNQPQHF
DNA: TGTGCCAGCAGCCAGGGAGGGAGAAATCAGCCCCAGCATTTT

D: .
size: .
V: TRBV30
J: TRBJ2-1
CDR3: CACWTAKYNEQFF
DNA: TGTGCCTGCTGGACAGCGAAATACAATGAGCAGTTCTTC

D: .
size: .
V: TRBV2
J: TRBJ2-6
CDR3: CASRRQATYSGANVLTF
DNA: TGTGCCAGCAGGAGACAGGCCACTTACTCTGGGGCCAACGTCCTGACTTTC

D: .
size: .
V: TRBV5-7
J: TRBJ1-6
CDR3: CASSLPRRVGGSPLHF
DNA: TGTGCCAGCAGCCTACCCAGGCGGGTTGGAGGTTCACCCCTCCACTTT

D: TRBD1
size: .
V: TRBV5-4
J: TRBJ2-7
CDR3: CASRNRDRTLHEQYF
DNA: TGTGCCAGCAGGAACCGGGACAGGACACTCCACGAGCAGTACTTC

D: TRBD1
size: .
V: TRBV7-6
J: TRBJ2-7
CDR3: CASSTGTGSYEQYF
DNA: TGTGCCAGCAGCACCGGGACAGGGTCCTACGAGCAGTACTTC

D: TRBD2
size: .
V: TRBV24-1
J: TRBJ2-1
CDR3: CATSDEEAGKFF
DNA: TGTGCCACCAGTGATGAGGAAGCGGGGAAGTTCTTC

D: .
size: .
V: TRBV5-4
J: TRBJ2-5
CDR3: CASSLGRETQYF
DNA: TGTGCCAGCAGCTTGGGTCGAGAGACCCAGTACTTC

D: .
size: .
V: TRBV5-4
J: TRBJ2-2
CDR3: CATGGTQPNTGELFF
DNA: TGTGCCACCGGTGGGACTCAACCGAACACCGGGGAGCTGTTTTTT

D: TRBD1
size: .
V: TRBV2
J: TRBJ1-5
CDR3: CASSLDRDQPQHF
DNA: TGTGCCAGCAGTTTAGACAGGGACCAGCCCCAGCATTTT

D: TRBD1
size: .
V: TRBV19
J: TRBJ1-5
CDR3: CASSMGQGALKPQHF
DNA: TGTGCCAGTAGTATGGGGCAGGGGGCTTTGAAGCCCCAGCATTTT

D: .
size: .
V: TRBV7-9
J: TRBJ2-7
CDR3: CASSPQLALTYEQYF
DNA: TGTGCCAGCAGCCCCCAGCTAGCGCTAACCTACGAGCAGTACTTC

D: .
size: .
V: TRBV7-9
J: TRBJ2-2
CDR3: CASSLAVGRAYTGELFF
DNA: TGTGCCAGCAGCTTAGCCGTGGGCAGGGCTTACACCGGGGAGCTGTTTTTT

D: TRBD2
size: .
V: TRBV3-1/TRBV3-2
J: TRBJ2-7
CDR3: CASSQGRLAGANEQYF
DNA: TGTGCCAGCAGCCAAGGCAGACTAGCGGGAGCAAACGAGCAGTACTTC

D: .
size: .
V: TRBV3-1/TRBV3-2
J: TRBJ2-7
CDR3: CASSQQGKQYF
DNA: TGTGCCAGCAGCCAACAGGGGAAGCAGTACTTC

D: TRBD1
size: once
V: TRBV6-5
J: TRBJ1-2
CDR3: CASIEAGTGPYGYTF
DNA: TGTGCCAGCATCGAGGCCGGGACAGGGCCCTATGGCTACACCTTC

D: TRBD1
size: .
V: TRBV5-4
J: TRBJ2-2
CDR3: CASSLNRGRIGELFF
DNA: TGTGCCAGCAGCTTGAACAGGGGGAGGATCGGGGAGCTGTTTTTT

D: TRBD2
size: .
V: TRBV9
J: TRBJ2-2
CDR3: CASSGRGTNTGELFF
DNA: TGTGCCAGCAGCGGGCGGGGGACGAACACCGGGGAGCTGTTTTTT

D: .
size: .
V: TRBV10-1
J: TRBJ2-3
CDR3: CASSFGTNSDTQYF
DNA: TGCGCCAGCAGCTTTGGGACAAACTCAGATACGCAGTATTTT

D: .
size: .
V: TRBV12-5
J: TRBJ1-2
CDR3: CASGSDSHYGYTF
DNA: TGTGCTAGTGGTTCGGACAGTCACTATGGCTACACCTTC

D: .
size: .
V: TRBV5-1
J: TRBJ2-2
CDR3: CASSFAGATGELFF
DNA: TGCGCCAGCAGCTTTGCAGGGGCCACCGGGGAGCTGTTTTTT

D: TRBD2
size: .
V: TRBV7-9
J: TRBJ2-3
CDR3: CASSLVLERGGTDTQYF
DNA: TGTGCCAGCAGCTTAGTGTTGGAGCGGGGGGGCACAGATACGCAGTATTTT

D: .
size: .
V: TRBV19
J: TRBJ2-3
CDR3: CASSSLESTDTQYF
DNA: TGTGCCAGTAGTAGCCTAGAGAGCACAGATACGCAGTATTTT

D: .
size: once
V: TRBV18
J: TRBJ1-4
CDR3: CASSPRSATNEKLFF
DNA: TGTGCCAGCTCACCTCGTTCAGCAACTAATGAAAAACTGTTTTTT

D: TRBD2
size: .
V: TRBV6-1
J: TRBJ2-1
CDR3: CASSGRLAGTTYSYNEQFF
DNA: TGTGCCAGCAGTGGCAGACTAGCGGGCACAACCTACTCCTACAATGAGCAGTTCTTC

D: TRBD2
size: .
V: TRBV19
J: TRBJ2-7
CDR3: CASSGLAVPYEQYF
DNA: TGTGCCAGTAGTGGACTAGCGGTTCCCTACGAGCAGTACTTC

D: .
size: .
V: TRBV4-1
J: TRBJ2-1
CDR3: CASSRGQGNYNEQFF
DNA: TGCGCCAGCAGCCGGGGGCAGGGAAACTACAATGAGCAGTTCTTC

D: .
size: .
V: TRBV5-1
J: TRBJ1-2
CDR3: CASSETGPAYGYTF
DNA: TGCGCCAGCAGCGAAACAGGCCCCGCTTATGGCTACACCTTC

D: .
size: .
V: TRBV6-5
J: TRBJ1-5
CDR3: CASSLRGNQPQHF
DNA: TGTGCCAGCAGTCTGAGGGGCAATCAGCCCCAGCATTTT

D: TRBD1
size: .
V: TRBV24-1
J: TRBJ1-2
CDR3: CATSDYRGEGYTF
DNA: TGTGCCACCAGTGATTACAGGGGTGAAGGCTACACCTTC

D: .
size: .
V: TRBV21-1
J: TRBJ2-7
CDR3: CASSKRINRVGTSGIERYEQYF
DNA: TGTGCCAGCAGCAAAAGGATTAACAGGGTTGGGACTAGCGGGATAGAACGCTACGAGCAGTACTTC

D: TRBD1
size: few
V: TRBV4-2
J: TRBJ1-2
CDR3: CASSQAIRGDGYGYTF
DNA: TGTGCCAGCAGCCAAGCCATCAGGGGGGACGGCTATGGCTACACCTTC

D: .
size: .
V: TRBV2
J: TRBJ1-2
CDR3: CASSPNRQAAYGYTF
DNA: TGTGCCAGCAGCCCAAACCGACAGGCCGCCTATGGCTACACCTTC